This TCR beta chain emerged from a study of post-analysis software for immune sequencing data. About the study: Multiple sclerosis in the patients followed relapsing-remitting, secondary progressive and progressive-relapsing courses.

Overall study results and limits: Among multiple sclerosis patients, normalized Chao1 diversity was significantly below that of controls. The study found TRBV5-6, TRBV5-1 and TRBV20-1 among four to six TRBV segments more frequent in patients than controls.

The TCR beta cDNA libraries carried unique molecular identifiers. The source material, about 0.9 to 10 million T cells, gave rise to 500,000 or so cDNA molecules. TCRdb called the PCR reads again in MiXCR, with one record for every CDR3 protein. The data show about 810,000 distinct CDR3 sequences, approximately 53% seen once. Trimming removed 3 bases from V and 2 bases from J, with 11 bases in between. CDR3 length equals 14 residues. Notes on this clonotype: Its antigen is not identified.

The source material was blood. The sequence derives from a girl aged 10-17 years with multiple sclerosis. The rearrangement links TRBV12-3 or TRBV12-4 to TRBJ2-7; tentative D call: TRBD2 (6 bases). The CDR3 spells CASSFRGTPYEQYF. Here the CDR3 DNA reads TGTGCCAGCAGTTTTCGGGGGACCCCCTACGAGCAGTACTTC.